One sample yielded the 7 T cell receptor beta chains listed below, sequenced in a study of shared clonotypes between healthy human individuals. Naive CD8 cells lacked CD45RO and underwent positive selection for CCR7, leaving out terminally differentiated effector memory CD45RA+ cells. Repertoires were generated with immunoSEQ multiplex PCR, while TCRdb's copy carries only in-frame clones and drops some. The data contain around 2,000,000 clones, approximately 94% of them singletons. Sequencing used naive CD8+ T cells from PBMCs. The source of these receptors is a man aged 18 to 30 in good health. Some clones in this sample may be carry-over from other donors' samples.

The chain couples TRBV7-8 to TRBJ1-5; possibly TRBD1 for D (5 bases). The CDR3 is 16 amino acids. CDR1 SGHVS and CDR2 FQNEAQ come from the germline V gene. Deletions cut 4 bases from V and 2 bases from J, with 15 bases between. CDR3 bases: TGTGCCAGCAGCTCGCTGGTCCAGGGAGGCAATCAGCCCCAGCATTTT. Amino acid sequence: CASSSLVQGGNQPQHF. Full variable domain (rest looked up from reference TRBV7-8 and TRBJ1-5): GAGVSQSPRYKVAKRGQDVALRCDPISGHVSLFWYQQALGQGPEFLTYFQNEAQLDKSGLPSDRFFAERPEGSVSTLKIQRTQQEDSAVYLCASSSLVQGGNQPQHFGDGTRLSIL.

V is TRBV4-1 and J is TRBJ2-2; 10 nucleotides agree with TRBD2. Germline values: CDR1 MGHRA, CDR2 YSYEKL. CDR3 length equals 15 residues. The J segment lost 4 bases and the V segment lost 2 bases, leaving 1 base of the junction unmatched. The CDR3 coding sequence is TGCGCCAGCAGCCAAAGCGGGAGGGGCACCGGGGAGCTGTTTTTT. Translated: CASSQSGRGTGELFF.

The V gene is TRBV11-2, the J gene TRBJ2-5; the match to TRBD1 covers 8 bases. The CDR3 is made up of 16 amino acids. Germline V gene lookup returns CDR1 SGHAT and CDR2 FQNNGV. V shed 8 bases, J shed 5 bases, and the junction held 16 bases outside the gene matches. CDR3 nucleotide sequence: TGTGCCAGCGGGGAGATGCTCCAGGGGGCCCTGGAGACCCAGTACTTC. Residues: CASGEMLQGALETQYF.

The rearrangement joins TRBV27 to TRBJ1-1; TRBD1 matches at 7 bases. CDR3 size: 16 residues. J gave up 2 bases and V 2 bases, and 8 bases lay outside the gene matches. Germline CDR1 is MNHEY and CDR2 is SMNVEV (reference sequence). The CDR3 is CASSLARGGRNTEAFF. As DNA, the CDR3 is TGTGCCAGCAGTTTAGCCAGGGGGGGAAGAAACACTGAAGCTTTCTTT.

The chain is built from TRBV6-1 and TRBJ2-5; no reliable D call. The germline CDR1 and CDR2 sequences are MNHNS and SASEGT. The CDR3 covers 15 residues. Trimming cost V 3 bases and J 2 bases, with 13 bases left between them. The CDR3 protein is CASSDLSGTQETQYF. The CDR3 DNA follows: TGTGCCAGCAGTGATCTTTCGGGTACACAAGAGACCCAGTACTTC.

This clone has just a few counts. This rearrangement joins TRBV30 to TRBJ1-1, with D perhaps matching TRBD1 (6 bases). Germline CDR1 GTSNPN, CDR2 SVGIG (reference sequence). CDR3 size: 12 residues. Trimming took 1 base from V and 6 from J, leaving 9 bases between them. CDR3 bases: TGTGCCTGGAGTGAACAGGGACCTGAAGCTTTCTTT. It codes for CAWSEQGPEAFF. Looking up the rest from reference TRBV30 and TRBJ1-1 gives the full variable domain: SQTIHQWPATLVQPVGSPLSLECTVEGTSNPNLYWYRQAAGRGLQLLFYSVGIGQISSEVPQNLSASRPQDRQFILSSKKLLLSDSGFYLCAWSEQGPEAFFGQGTRLTVV.

A word on this clone: The sample holds other DNA sequences that translate to the same CDR3. The CDR3 coding sequence is TGCGCCAGCAGCCAAGTGGGGACGGCATACGAGCAGTACTTC. Protein sequence: CASSQVGTAYEQYF. V and J are TRBV4-1 and TRBJ2-7; D may be TRBD1 or TRBD2 (5 bases each). The CDR3 length is 14 residues. CDR1 is MGHRA, CDR2 YSYEKL, per germline. With 1 base removed from V and 4 bases from J, the gap between germline ends came to 11 bases.